This T cell receptor (beta chain) was observed in a study of T cell repertoires in cytomegalovirus infection. On the study more broadly: Public TCR beta signatures marked donors with CMV infection and the matching HLA. Study-wide points: Cumulative public TCR beta family frequency identified carriers of CMV plus the relevant HLA.

Ten or more counts support this clonotype. What it binds is unknown. Losses at the gene ends were 3 bases for V and 1 base for J; bases not matched to a gene: 12. This CDR3 has 18 residues. Germline V gene data show CDR1 as LNHNV and CDR2 as YYDKDF (reference sequence). TCRdb re-derived calls from the reads in MiXCR, one entry per CDR3 protein. Of about 740,000 distinct CDR3 sequences detected, less than 40% appear once; the ten largest clones hold 2.5% to 3%. The sequenced sample was PBMCs. This sequence was found in a human donor in good health (CMV status not recorded). Some clones in this sample may be carry-over from other donors' samples. The chain combines TRBV15 with TRBJ1-2, with 9 bases fitting TRBD1. The CDR3 DNA reads TGTGCCACCAGCAGCGCACCGGGACAGGGCCTCTTTAACTATGGCTACACCTTC. The encoded protein is CATSSAPGQGLFNYGYTF.